The 22 T cell receptor beta chains listed next were all sequenced from one sample in a study of control samples from healthy donors and cancer patients. Measured with immunoSEQ multiplex PCR; TCRdb has only the in-frame clones, and not every one. This table has fewer than 110,000 clones, roughly 89% appearing once. Input material: blood. These receptors were obtained from a man aged 25-45 years in good health.

The gene calls are TRBV7-2 and TRBJ2-5; 8 bases align to TRBD1. Germline trimming cut 6 bases from V and 4 bases from J; bases unmatched to any gene: 13. Germline V gives CDR1 SGHTA, CDR2 FQGNSA. CDR3 length: 16 residues. The DNA for the CDR3 is TGTGCCAGCAGTCTATCCCCCGGACAGGGTAGAGAGACCCAGTACTTC. Its translation: CASSLSPGQGRETQYF. Full variable domain (remainder filled in from reference TRBV7-2 and TRBJ2-5): GAGVSQSPSNKVTEKGKDVELRCDPISGHTALYWYRQSLGQGLEFLIYFQGNSAPDKSGLPSDRFSAERTGGSVSTLTIQRTQQEDSAVYLCASSLSPGQGRETQYFGPGTRLLVL.

This clone was counted only a few times. J is TRBJ2-1 and V is TRBV4-1; the D is unclear. Between the trimmed V and J ends, which lost 4 bases and 4 bases, there was a span of 11 bases. Germline CDR1 MGHRA, CDR2 YSYEKL. The CDR3 is 14 amino acids. The CDR3 coding sequence is TGCGCCAGCAGCCGGCAGCCCGGGTACAATGAGCAGTTCTTC. It specifies CASSRQPGYNEQFF.

The chain joins TRBV4-1 to TRBJ2-2; D possibly uses TRBD1 or TRBD2 (5 bases each). Germline V gene data show CDR1 as MGHRA and CDR2 as YSYEKL. The CDR3 is 15 amino acids. The ends were cut back, 3 bases at V and 6 bases at J, with 14 bases in the middle. The CDR3 DNA reads TGCGCCAGCAGCCAGGCAGAGGTGGGGGCCGGGGAGCTGTTTTTT. This encodes CASSQAEVGAGELFF.

The chain has TRBV11-3 and TRBJ2-1, with 10 bases identical to TRBD2. V lost 3 bases to trimming and J lost 6 bases; unmatched junction nucleotides: 5. CDR3 length: 15 amino acids. Germline CDR1 SGHNT, CDR2 YENEEA. DNA of the CDR3: TGTGCCAGCAGCTTGCAGCGGGGGGGGTTCAATGAGCAGTTCTTC. This translates into CASSLQRGGFNEQFF.

The chain combines TRBV30 with TRBJ2-3; D call uncertain. Germline CDR1 GTSNPN, CDR2 SVGIG (reference sequence). The V and J ends lost 5 bases and 0 bases respectively, with 9 bases between them. The length of the CDR3 is 13 residues. The CDR3 region has the DNA TGTGCCTGGTGTAGAACTAGCACAGATACGCAGTATTTT. Translation gives CAWCRTSTDTQYF.

A note on this clone: A read error may explain this, as a much larger clone is one base away. This rearrangement joins TRBV5-4 to TRBJ1-2; tentative D call: TRBD1 (6 bases). CDR3 size: 12 residues. CDR1 is SGHNT and CDR2 is YYREEE in the germline V gene (reference sequence). The V end lost 3 bases, the J end lost 4 bases, and 7 bases lay between the germline ends. CDR3 nucleotides: TGTGCCAGCAGCTCGGACAGCTATGGCTACACCTTC. This gives the protein CASSSDSYGYTF.

The gene calls are TRBV19 and TRBJ1-1; 7 nucleotides match TRBD1. There are 17 residues in the CDR3. The V gene's germline CDR1 is LNHDA and CDR2 SQIVND (reference sequence). V shed 4 bases and J 7 bases; nucleotides not matched to a gene: 18. CDR3 in amino acids: CASSTATAGGTNSEAFF. The CDR3 DNA sequence: TGTGCCAGTAGTACCGCCACGGCAGGGGGTACTAATAGTGAAGCTTTCTTT.

A single count supports this clone. The chain combines TRBV28 with TRBJ1-1; D is ambiguous. Germline assignment: CDR1 MDHEN and CDR2 SYDVKM. This CDR3 contains 11 residues. The V and J ends lost 3 bases and 3 bases respectively, with 2 bases between them. CDR3: CASSFDTEAFF. The DNA of the CDR3 is TGTGCCAGCAGTTTCGACACTGAAGCTTTCTTT.

The chain recombines TRBV2 with TRBJ2-6; perhaps TRBD2 as D (6 bases). The CDR3 loop spans 16 amino acids. CDR1 and CDR2 (germline): SNHLY, FYNNEI. V shed 9 bases and J shed 4 bases, with 19 bases lying between them. The CDR3 nucleotides are TGTGCCAGTACCCGGGACGGGGGAACCGGGGCCAACGTCCTGACTTTC. Translation: CASTRDGGTGANVLTF.

This chain uses TRBV27 with TRBJ2-3, with a weak D call TRBD2 (5 bases). The CDR3 sequence is 17 residues long. Germline loops: CDR1 MNHEY, CDR2 SMNVEV (reference sequence). V lost 0 bases to trimming and J lost 4 bases, with 17 bases between them. The CDR3 DNA is TGTGCCAGCAGTTTATCGGCTAGCCTTTTTCTTGCAGATACGCAGTATTTT. Translating gives CASSLSASLFLADTQYF.

The chain links TRBV6-2 or TRBV6-3 to TRBJ2-3; D ambiguous. Germline V gene data show CDR1 as MNHEY and CDR2 as SVGEGT. The CDR3 contains 13 residues. V was shortened by 2 bases and J by 0 bases, with 3 bases between the two germline ends. CDR3 DNA: TGTGCCAGCAGTTACGTAAGCACAGATACGCAGTATTTT. Its translation: CASSYVSTDTQYF.

V usage is TRBV7-6 and J usage is TRBJ1-3; D uncertain. Trimming stripped 4 bases from V and 2 bases from J, with 18 bases between. The CDR3 has 17 amino acids. Germline assignment: CDR1 SGHVS and CDR2 FNYEAQ. CDR3 nucleotide sequence: TGTGCCAGCAGCTCGCGGCCGGGCCCCGGGCCTGGAAACACCATATATTTT. Amino acid sequence: CASSSRPGPGPGNTIYF.

This chain joins TRBV5-4 and TRBJ2-2, with a tentative D call TRBD1 (6 bases). The CDR3 spans 15 residues. Germline CDR1 reads SGHNT; CDR2 reads YYREEE (reference sequence). V lost 1 base to trimming and J lost 1 base, with 8 bases between them. DNA of the CDR3: TGTGCCAGCAGCTTGAGGGGGAAGAACACCGGGGAGCTGTTTTTT. Translated, it gives CASSLRGKNTGELFF.

About this clone itself: This specimen includes other DNA sequences encoding the same CDR3. The rearrangement joins TRBV5-1 to TRBJ2-5; D gene uncertain. Germline values: CDR1 SGHRS, CDR2 YFSETQ. V gave up 4 bases and J gave up 5 bases, with 12 bases separating them. The CDR3 spans 13 residues. The CDR3 reads CASSEPSVETQYF. In DNA form, the CDR3 reads TGCGCCAGCAGCGAACCCAGCGTGGAGACCCAGTACTTC. Combining the CDR3 with reference TRBV5-1 and TRBJ2-5 gives the whole variable domain KAGVTQTPRYLIKTRGQQVTLSCSPISGHRSVSWYQQTPGQGLQFLFEYFSETQRNKGNFPGRFSGRQFSNSRSEMNVSTLELGDSALYLCASSEPSVETQYFGPGTRLLVL.

V and J are TRBV7-9 and TRBJ2-7, with 7 positions matching TRBD1. CDR1 and CDR2 (germline): SEHNR, FQNEAQ (reference sequence). The CDR3 spans 15 residues. The V gene end was trimmed by 6 bases and the J gene end by 0 bases; junction bases not matched to a gene: 8. Here the CDR3 reads CASSSTGQSSYEQYF. The CDR3 DNA sequence: TGTGCCAGCAGTTCCACGGGACAGAGCTCCTACGAGCAGTACTTC.

This clone was counted only a few times. The chain joins TRBV10-3 to TRBJ1-1; 8 nucleotides line up with TRBD1. The CDR3 has 16 residues. The V and J ends lost 3 bases and 4 bases, in that order; junction bases with no gene match: 10. Germline V lookup: CDR1 ENHRY, CDR2 SYGVKD. CDR3: CAISDLTGVRSTEAFF. Written as DNA, the CDR3 is TGTGCCATCAGTGACCTGACAGGGGTACGTAGCACTGAAGCTTTCTTT.

This chain joins TRBV4-1 and TRBJ2-1, with 9 bases identical to TRBD2. This CDR3 is built from 16 residues. J gave up 7 bases and V 4 bases, and 11 bases lay outside the gene matches. Germline V gene sequence: CDR1 MGHRA, CDR2 YSYEKL. CDR3 sequence reads: CASSPHGGGAGNEQFF. CDR3 sequence (DNA): TGCGCCAGCAGCCCCCATGGCGGGGGGGCGGGTAATGAGCAGTTCTTC.

V gene TRBV15 combines with J gene TRBJ1-1; D gene unclear. V lost 3 bases and J 3 bases, leaving 8 bases between the germline ends. The CDR3 has 13 residues. The germline V gene encodes CDR1 LNHNV and CDR2 YYDKDF (reference sequence). The CDR3 reads CATSRTWDTEAFF. The CDR3 DNA reads TGTGCCACCAGCAGGACTTGGGACACTGAAGCTTTCTTT.

The chain joins TRBV29-1 to TRBJ2-4; 9 bases fit TRBD1. With 6 bases clipped from V and 7 bases from J, the junction kept 7 bases outside the gene matches. This CDR3 comprises 13 residues. The germline CDR1 and CDR2 sequences are SQVTM and ANQGSEA. The chain's CDR3 is CSVTGGATNIQYF. Written as DNA, the CDR3 is TGCAGCGTCACAGGGGGCGCGACGAACATTCAGTACTTC.

The chain recombines TRBV29-1 with TRBJ1-1; D perhaps matches TRBD1 (5 bases). The germline V gene has CDR1 SQVTM and CDR2 ANQGSEA. The CDR3 is made up of 13 amino acids. V was shortened by 7 bases and J by 5 bases, with 17 bases between the two germline ends. CDR3 protein: CSASGRGRTEAFF. The CDR3 region has the DNA TGCAGCGCTTCCGGACGGGGACGGACTGAAGCTTTCTTT. Based on the CDR3 plus reference TRBV29-1 and TRBJ1-1, the full variable domain is SAVISQKPSRDICQRGTSLTIQCQVDSQVTMMFWYRQQPGQSLTLIATANQGSEATYESGFVIDKFPISRPNLTFSTLTVSNMSPEDSSIYLCSASGRGRTEAFFGQGTRLTVV.

The chain employs TRBV28 and TRBJ2-7, with D maybe TRBD1 (6 bases). The CDR3 is made up of 13 amino acids. The ends were cut back, 6 bases at V and 2 bases at J, with 11 bases in the middle. In germline, CDR1 is MDHEN, CDR2 SYDVKM. CDR3 in DNA: TGTGCCAGCAGGGCAACAGGGACCTACGAGCAGTACTTC. Translating gives CASRATGTYEQYF.

The chain recombines TRBV7-9 with TRBJ2-5; D is perhaps TRBD1 (5 bases). CDR3 length: 14 residues. Germline CDR1 reads SEHNR; CDR2 reads FQNEAQ (reference sequence). Between the trimmed V and J ends, which lost 1 base and 5 bases, there was a span of 11 bases. The CDR3 reads CASSLGGRSETQYF. CDR3 DNA sequence: TGTGCCAGCAGCTTAGGGGGCAGGTCGGAGACCCAGTACTTC.